Here is one TCR beta chain with its context. Sample treatment: preoperative locoregional IRX-2 cytokine immunotherapy. Preoperative locoregional IRX-2 cytokine immunotherapy was tested in the phase Ib source study. V lost 1 base to trimming and J lost 2 bases; unmatched junction nucleotides: 4. There are 15 residues in the CDR3. Germline V gene lookup returns CDR1 SEHNR and CDR2 FQNEAQ (reference sequence). The record originates from a study of preoperative IRX-2 immunotherapy in early breast cancer. Assay used: immunoSEQ multiplex PCR; TCRdb lists only in-frame clones, some missing. In the table there are about 43,000 clones, approximately 94% of which are singletons.

This TCR came from a human donor with breast cancer. The sample was tumor tissue, taken after IRX-2 immunotherapy. The chain has TRBV7-9 and TRBJ2-5; 7 bases map to TRBD1. DNA of the CDR3: TGTGCCAGCAGCTTAGAAGGGGGCAGGCAAGAGACCCAGTACTTC. Translation gives CASSLEGGRQETQYF.